Shown below are 5 T cell receptor beta chains from a single sample sequenced in a study of blood T cell repertoires in COVID-19. Assay: immunoSEQ multiplex PCR; the TCRdb copy retains only in-frame clones and omits some. The repertoire holds 200,000 to 300,000 clones, with about 88% as singletons. The specimen sequenced was peripheral blood. These receptors were collected from a woman aged 40 to 50 who had recovered from COVID-19.

The chain combines TRBV11-3 with TRBJ2-7; 7 bases fit TRBD1. Germline CDR1 is SGHNT and CDR2 is YENEEA. The length of the CDR3 is 14 residues. V lost 1 base to trimming and J lost 3 bases; unmatched junction nucleotides: 3. CDR3 nucleotides: TGTGCCAGCAGCTTAGGGGGACAGAACTACGAGCAGTACTTC. It specifies CASSLGGQNYEQYF.

The genes are TRBV15 and TRBJ2-3, with D possibly TRBD2 on 6 matching bases. Deletions cut 11 bases from V and 4 bases from J, with 16 bases between. The V gene's germline CDR1 is LNHNV and CDR2 YYDKDF (reference sequence). The CDR3 consists of 13 residues. CDR3 in amino acids: CASSNGSADTQYF. CDR3 nucleotides: TGTGCCTCCTCAAACGGGAGCGCAGATACGCAGTATTTT.

With regard to this clone: Additional DNA sequences in this sample encode the identical CDR3. The CDR3 DNA is TGTGCCTGGAGCAGGGGTCGCAACACTGAAGCTTTCTTT. Protein product: CAWSRGRNTEAFF. The genes are TRBV30 and TRBJ1-1, with D possibly being TRBD1 (6 bases). V gave up 3 bases and J gave up 2 bases, with 10 bases separating them. CDR3 length: 13 amino acids. Looked up from germline, CDR1 is GTSNPN and CDR2 is SVGIG (reference sequence).

This clone occurred once. For the CDR3, the DNA is TGTGCCAGCAGCCCCCGACAGGGATCCCCTCAAGAGACCCAGTACTTC. This gives the protein CASSPRQGSPQETQYF. V gene TRBV5-4 combines with J gene TRBJ2-5, with 7 bases that match TRBD1. This CDR3 spans 16 amino acids. V lost 4 bases, J lost 2 bases, and 11 bases stayed unmatched. Per germline, CDR1 SGHNT and CDR2 YYREEE (reference sequence).

This clone was observed once. The CDR3 DNA reads TGCGCCAGCAGCTTGGGAGGCGGGAGTGTAGATGAGCAGTTCTTC. This encodes CASSLGGGSVDEQFF. This chain connects TRBV5-1 to TRBJ2-1, with 7 bases fitting TRBD2. The V gene's germline CDR1 is SGHRS and CDR2 YFSETQ. Trimming cost V 0 bases and J 8 bases; bases outside gene matches: 8. There are 15 residues in the CDR3.